This entry lists 12 T cell receptor beta chains sequenced from one sample in a study of T cells in Graves' hyperthyroidism and ophthalmopathy. TCR beta CDR3 region amplification was performed from RNA transcripts. Initially, a first-round RT-PCR of the TCR CDR3 employed the HTBI primer set. TCRdb ran MiXCR on the multiplex PCR reads and lists one entry per CDR3 protein. The table lists 300,000 to 350,000 distinct CDR3 sequences, roughly 18% of them singletons. Input material: blood. The receptor source for this set is a woman aged 40-49 years with Graves' ophthalmopathy.

This clonotype occurred many times. The CDR3 DNA is TGTGCCAGCAGTTACCCGGACGGCGGCGGAGCTTTCTTT. It yields the protein CASSYPDGGGAFF. The genes are TRBV6-2 or TRBV6-3 and TRBJ1-1; D is unresolved. Trimming removed 2 bases from V and 10 bases from J, with 14 bases in between. This CDR3 is built from 13 residues. CDR1 MNHEY and CDR2 SVGEGT come from the germline V gene.

This clonotype was recorded a few times. Since a much larger clone is just one base distant, this may be a read error. This chain links TRBV5-5 with TRBJ1-2; perhaps TRBD1 as D (5 bases). Trimming left V 3 bases short and J 0 bases short, with 9 bases between. CDR1 SGHKS and CDR2 YYEKEE come from the germline V gene (reference sequence). This CDR3 is built from 14 residues. The CDR3 loop reads CASSSWTTNYGYTF. In DNA, the CDR3 is TGTGCCAGCAGCTCCTGGACAACTAACTATGGCTACACCTTC. The full variable domain, with the rest looked up from reference TRBV5-5 and TRBJ1-2, is DAGVTQSPTHLIKTRGQQVTLRCSPISGHKSVSWYQQVLGQGPQFIFQYYEKEERGRGNFPDRFSARQFPNYSSELNVNALLLGDSALYLCASSSWTTNYGYTFGSGTRLTVV.

This clonotype has only a few counts. A much larger clone differs from this one at a single base, so this may be a read error. The CDR3: CVSSIDDSMNTEAFF. As DNA, the CDR3 is TGTGTCAGTAGTATAGACGATTCCATGAACACTGAAGCTTTCTTT. The chain employs TRBV19 and TRBJ1-1; D remains ambiguous. This CDR3 has 15 residues. CDR1 and CDR2 from the germline V gene are LNHDA and SQIVND (reference sequence).

This clonotype has a count of ten or more. The chain uses TRBV5-1 and TRBJ2-7, with D unclear. The V end lost 3 bases, the J end lost 2 bases, and 12 bases lay between the germline ends. CDR3 length: 14 residues. Germline assignment: CDR1 SGHRS and CDR2 YFSETQ. CDR3 sequence (DNA): TGCGCCAGCAGCTACCGGACGAGCGCCTACGAGCAGTACTTC. Translating it yields CASSYRTSAYEQYF.

This clonotype occurred a few times. This sequence joins TRBV2 and TRBJ2-3; D unclear. V was clipped by 0 bases and J by 4 bases, with 11 bases between them. CDR1 SNHLY and CDR2 FYNNEI come from the germline V gene. The CDR3 extends over 15 amino acids. The CDR3 DNA sequence: TGTGCCAGCAGTGAAGCTGGGGTTGGGGCAGATACGCAGTATTTT. It specifies CASSEAGVGADTQYF.

This clonotype was detected many times. The J gene is TRBJ2-7, the V gene TRBV28; D gene uncertain. Trimming removed 7 bases at V and 2 bases at J, with 15 bases between. This CDR3 has 14 amino acids. The germline V gene has CDR1 MDHEN and CDR2 SYDVKM. CDR3 in amino acids: CASIPRITTYEQYF. CDR3 nucleotide sequence: TGTGCCAGCATCCCACGGATCACAACCTACGAGCAGTACTTC.

There are many counts of this clonotype. The chain carries TRBV30 and TRBJ2-6, with 14 bases that match TRBD2. Per germline, CDR1 GTSNPN and CDR2 SVGIG (reference sequence). This CDR3 is 16 amino acids long. V was pared by 3 bases and J by 10 bases, with 8 bases of the junction left unmatched. The CDR3 here is CAWSRTSGRPFNVLTF. Written as DNA, the CDR3 is TGTGCCTGGAGCCGGACTAGCGGGAGGCCCTTTAACGTCCTGACTTTC.

This chain connects TRBV12-3 or TRBV12-4 to TRBJ2-7; TRBD2 agrees at 7 bases. This CDR3 is 15 amino acids long. Trimming cost V 3 bases and J 3 bases; bases outside gene matches: 8. The CDR3 region is CASSLWGGKGYEQYF. The CDR3 region has the DNA TGTGCCAGCAGTTTGTGGGGAGGGAAGGGCTACGAGCAGTACTTC.

In this sample, this clonotype turned up many times. The genes are TRBV28 and TRBJ1-1, with D perhaps matching TRBD1 (6 bases). Trimming pared 7 bases from V and 11 bases from J, leaving 14 bases between. Germline V lookup: CDR1 MDHEN, CDR2 SYDVKM. The CDR3 spans 11 residues. Here the CDR3 reads CASTLYREAFF. The CDR3 DNA sequence: TGTGCCAGCACCCTCTACAGGGAGGCTTTCTTT.

The sample holds many counts of this clonotype. The CDR3 DNA is TGCAGTGCCCCAGAGAAGACTGAAGCTTTCTTT. This translates into CSAPEKTEAFF. The chain recombines TRBV20-1 with TRBJ1-1; D ambiguous. V was cut by 6 bases and J by 5 bases, with 10 bases left in between. The CDR3 contains 11 residues. Germline values: CDR1 DFQATT, CDR2 SNEGSKA (reference sequence).

This clonotype showed up many times. The CDR3 spells CSVNAGYGTEAFF. As DNA, the CDR3 is TGCAGCGTTAACGCAGGGTACGGAACTGAAGCTTTCTTT. J is TRBJ1-1 and V is TRBV29-1, with D perhaps matching TRBD1 (5 bases). The CDR3 is 13 residues long. V was clipped by 5 bases and J by 5 bases, with 15 bases between them. Germline-derived CDR1 and CDR2 are SQVTM and ANQGSEA.

This clonotype has at least ten counts. This sequence joins TRBV12-3 or TRBV12-4 and TRBJ2-5, with 11 bases aligning to TRBD2. The CDR3 has 18 amino acids. The ends lost 2 bases at V and 2 bases at J; junction bases unmatched: 10. CDR3 nucleotides: TGTGCCAGCAGTTTATCGTCACTAGCGGGAGTATTACAAGAGACCCAGTACTTC. This translates into CASSLSSLAGVLQETQYF.